Listed below are T cell receptor beta chains from one sample, sequenced in a study of CD4+ T cells in melanoma. Using immunoSEQ multiplex PCR, the repertoire was profiled, and TCRdb retains in-frame clones only, with some absent. The sample records 120,000 to 150,000 clones, about nine tenths being singletons. Receptors originate from a human donor with melanoma. Each CDR3 is given without its conserved first and last residue. The order of the fields is V gene, D gene, J gene, CDR3 protein. D genes are given only for firm matches.

v_gene: TRBV18
d_gene: .
j_gene: TRBJ2-2
CDR3aa: ASSPQRLTNTGELF

v_gene: TRBV30
d_gene: .
j_gene: TRBJ2-6
CDR3aa: AWSVWRPSGANVLT

v_gene: TRBV5-1
d_gene: TRBD1
j_gene: TRBJ2-2
CDR3aa: ASTLDRGTGELF

v_gene: TRBV6-5
d_gene: .
j_gene: TRBJ1-1
CDR3aa: ASSPPGEGGAF

v_gene: TRBV29-1
d_gene: .
j_gene: TRBJ1-2
CDR3aa: SVGHRTGRRIDYGYT

v_gene: TRBV2
d_gene: .
j_gene: TRBJ1-1
CDR3aa: ASNPTGGAGGLQAF

v_gene: TRBV9
d_gene: .
j_gene: TRBJ2-2
CDR3aa: ASSVLNSPPGELF

v_gene: TRBV2
d_gene: .
j_gene: TRBJ1-6
CDR3aa: ASRAARNSPLH

v_gene: TRBV6-6
d_gene: .
j_gene: TRBJ2-7
CDR3aa: ASSYDDYEQY

v_gene: TRBV27
d_gene: TRBD1
j_gene: TRBJ1-5
CDR3aa: ASSPRGQGAWHGAGHNQPQH

v_gene: TRBV19
d_gene: .
j_gene: TRBJ1-6
CDR3aa: ASTPGGHNSPLH

v_gene: TRBV30
d_gene: .
j_gene: TRBJ1-3
CDR3aa: AWSNGRGSGNTIY

v_gene: TRBV21-1
d_gene: .
j_gene: TRBJ1-5
CDR3aa: ASSKAEGTQPQH

v_gene: TRBV6-6
d_gene: .
j_gene: TRBJ1-3
CDR3aa: ASSYHAPSGNTIY

v_gene: TRBV7-8
d_gene: .
j_gene: TRBJ2-7
CDR3aa: ASSSGKGWLVGSHEQY

v_gene: TRBV7-5
d_gene: .
j_gene: TRBJ1-4
CDR3aa: ARSFVFEVNEKLF

v_gene: TRBV27
d_gene: .
j_gene: TRBJ1-1
CDR3aa: ASSFLPGTEAF

v_gene: TRBV2
d_gene: .
j_gene: TRBJ2-5
CDR3aa: ASSSQETQY

v_gene: TRBV5-1
d_gene: TRBD2
j_gene: TRBJ2-1
CDR3aa: ASSLGLAGGVRGEQF

v_gene: TRBV5-4
d_gene: TRBD1
j_gene: TRBJ1-6
CDR3aa: ASSLGQGARSPLH

v_gene: TRBV6-4
d_gene: .
j_gene: TRBJ2-7
CDR3aa: ASREGGSLSSGDEQY

v_gene: TRBV12-5
d_gene: .
j_gene: TRBJ2-3
CDR3aa: ASGLLLSVGRTDTQY

v_gene: TRBV19
d_gene: .
j_gene: TRBJ1-5
CDR3aa: ASSFRNQPQH

v_gene: TRBV7-9
d_gene: .
j_gene: TRBJ1-6
CDR3aa: ASSLFSGAGGNSPLH

v_gene: TRBV27
d_gene: .
j_gene: TRBJ1-1
CDR3aa: ASSLSGGLTEAF

v_gene: TRBV21-1
d_gene: .
j_gene: TRBJ1-5
CDR3aa: ASRKRDSHQPQH

v_gene: TRBV6-5
d_gene: TRBD2
j_gene: TRBJ2-7
CDR3aa: ASSQTGTTGEQY

v_gene: TRBV19
d_gene: .
j_gene: TRBJ1-4
CDR3aa: ASSPGRAPNEKLF

v_gene: TRBV6-5
d_gene: .
j_gene: TRBJ1-5
CDR3aa: ASSPIGASNQPQH

v_gene: TRBV11-2
d_gene: .
j_gene: TRBJ2-2
CDR3aa: ASSSQGYAGTGELF

v_gene: TRBV2
d_gene: .
j_gene: TRBJ1-3
CDR3aa: ASRPGGISGNTIY

v_gene: TRBV6-1
d_gene: .
j_gene: TRBJ1-5
CDR3aa: ASSPYWDQPQH

v_gene: TRBV5-1
d_gene: TRBD1
j_gene: TRBJ2-3
CDR3aa: ASSSLQGASTDTQY

v_gene: TRBV7-2
d_gene: TRBD2
j_gene: TRBJ2-7
CDR3aa: ASGGEAYEQY

v_gene: TRBV7-2
d_gene: .
j_gene: TRBJ2-3
CDR3aa: ASSRSQIVLATDTQY

v_gene: TRBV2
d_gene: .
j_gene: TRBJ1-1
CDR3aa: ASRVRVMNTEAF

v_gene: TRBV2
d_gene: .
j_gene: TRBJ2-3
CDR3aa: ASSPTDSFTDTQY

v_gene: TRBV7-6
d_gene: TRBD2
j_gene: TRBJ2-5
CDR3aa: ASSLGTSGPTKETQY

v_gene: TRBV28
d_gene: .
j_gene: TRBJ1-2
CDR3aa: ASSLFTTHYGYT

v_gene: TRBV5-4
d_gene: .
j_gene: TRBJ1-6
CDR3aa: ASSLPYNSPLH

v_gene: TRBV30
d_gene: TRBD1
j_gene: TRBJ1-1
CDR3aa: AGTKNPGQPNTEAF

v_gene: TRBV18
d_gene: .
j_gene: TRBJ2-5
CDR3aa: ASRNQETQY